This TCR beta chain was sequenced in a study of blood T cells in healthy people across ages (dated by TCRdb to 2013 to 2016). Regarding the complete study: In model experiments, template switching captured roughly one uniquely barcoded TCR beta cDNA molecule for every two T cells. Using deep sequencing normalized with unique cDNA molecular identifiers, the study measured how TCR beta repertoire diversity changes with age. Four age groups were formed from the donors: young (average roughly 16 years), middle-aged (approximately 40), aged (around 62) and long-lived (around 82). For two donors (one aged 18 to 30 and one aged 80 or older), the study analyzed two additional independent replicas of 1 million unique cDNA reads from the same blood draw.

What the work shows at the level of the full study, not this receptor alone: The percentage of naive T cells measured by flow cytometry correlated strongly with observed TCR beta diversity. Because donor CMV infection status was unknown, age-related changes in expanded clonotypes were potentially confounded. Bulk unsorted PBMC profiling prevented conclusive comparison of naive and antigen-experienced compartments. Total diversity estimates from one million sequenced T cells were considered lower bounds and underestimates. Compared with the aged group, the long-lived group had more naive CD4+ T cells, fewer expanded clones and increased TCR diversity, a pattern suggesting age selection. As age increased, observed TCR beta diversity per million T cells dropped in a roughly linear way, and a significant reduction was already evident by age about 36.

Receptors were amplified or captured by 5' RACE. Sequencing relied on an Illumina HiSeq 2500. A second roughly 6 to 11 cycle PCR used a sample-barcoded 5' primer and a J-beta primer mix. Each TCR beta cDNA molecule received a unique molecular identifier from a template-switch 5' adaptor carrying 12 random nucleotides. At least 3 million CDR3-containing paired-end reads were obtained from each sample. First-strand cDNA was synthesized from all RNA with the Mint cDNA synthesis kit, primed by a TRBC-specific oligonucleotide. Following uracil-DNA glycosylase treatment, a first 18-cycle PCR with universal primers M1SS and BC2_uni_R was performed on all cDNA. The authors' analysis ran thus. Each sample was normalized by randomly selecting 1 million high-quality reads, each carrying a distinct molecular identifier. Instead of being binned into consensus sequences, reads that shared molecular identifiers were thrown out. CDR3 identification, clonotype clustering and error correction used MiTCR with a Q25 quality threshold and the strictest error-elimination algorithm. A nonparametric unseen species model with Euler transformation was used to estimate a lower bound on total TCR beta diversity. TCRdb reanalyzed the raw reads on its own, using fastp at Q25 for trimming and MiXCR for clone calling, and kept in-frame beta chains. Rows are unified per CDR3 protein, each entry keeping the most common DNA and genes. The V and J calls here are based on TCRdb, not the publication. For this sample the table gives approximately 900,000 distinct CDR3 sequences, of which 25% to 30% were detected only once. The ten most abundant clones make up roughly a tenth of the sample.

The roughly 39 donors, aged 6 to 90 years, were systemically healthy Caucasian individuals from Russia. About 9.6 milliliters of peripheral blood were collected from each donor into EDTA-treated Vacutainer tubes. Ficoll-Paque density-gradient centrifugation was used to isolate PBMCs, with at least 6.5 million per sample. Trizol reagent was used to extract total RNA from PBMCs, with at least 6 micrograms per sample. For every donor, flow cytometry on a PBMC aliquot measured the percentage of naive CD45RAhigh/CD27high T cells. This clonotype showed up just a few times. What antigen it recognizes has not been identified. No clone much larger than this one lies a single base away; base qualities are absent. V was cut back by 3 bases and J by 12 bases, leaving a gap of 12 bases between them. CDR1 and CDR2, per the germline V gene (reference sequence), are SEHNR and FQNEAQ. The CDR3 goes from the cysteine to the phenylalanine over 12 residues. The CDR3 DNA has 36 bases and is translated from base 1.

These data were also filed under a second study, of T cells of mothers and their children. The second study reports: Nine systemically healthy Caucasian individuals served as donors, namely three mothers together with their six children. cDNA synthesis consumed the entire amount of extracted RNA, loaded at approximately 1.6 ug RNA in each 15 ul reaction. In the second PCR, the M1S primer introduced both the sample barcodes and 2-4 random nucleotides. More than 9.5 million TCR beta CDR3 reads were obtained from each mother, and 2.5 million to 3.5 million reads were obtained from each child. In both related and unrelated pairs, thymic selection shapes the output of TCR recombination in a similar way, with inherited differences having only a minor effect. Normalized repertoire overlap was always found to be slightly, but never significantly, higher in related mother-child pairs than in unrelated mother-child pairs. No persistent microchimeric T cell clones were found, with a detection sensitivity of roughly 100 clones per million clonotypes. Deep NGS was used in the study to compare the TCR beta repertoires of mothers and children and to look for features that separate related mother-child pairs from unrelated individuals. The mean age was roughly 40 +/- 4 years for the mothers and around 10 +/- 4 years for the children. Libraries were sequenced on Illumina HiSeq 2000 with 100+100 nt paired-end reads after adapter ligation with NEBNext reagents. To prevent cross-contamination, the mother and child libraries were prepared one month apart and sequenced in separate runs. For each donor, between 500,000 and 2,000,000 distinct TCR beta clonotypes were identified. Naive TCR beta clonotypes were estimated from low-frequency clonotypes matched to each donor's FACS-determined naive share, without sorting.

The sequence was collected from a woman in her thirties or forties in good health. Material: blood. The rearranged chain carries TRBV7-9 and TRBJ2-1; the D gene cannot be resolved reliably. The nucleotides read TGTGCCAGCAGCTTTCTGGACGGTGGGCAGTTCTTC. Its protein reads: CASSFLDGGQFF. With the portions outside the CDR3 filled from the reference TRBV7-9 and TRBJ2-1 genes, the complete variable region becomes DTGVSQNPRHKITKRGQNVTFRCDPISEHNRLYWYRQTLGQGPEFLTYFQNEAQLEKSRLLSDRFSAERPKGSFSTLEIQRTEQGDSAMYLCASSFLDGGQFFGPGTRLTVL.